Following are 25 T cell receptor beta chains from one sample sequenced in a study of regulatory T cells in long-lasting Graves disease. As for time point: newly diagnosed GD, antithyroid drugs for less than 3 months. PBMC RNA was the source of the TCR library. For TCR beta, libraries came from iRepertoire HTBI primers and Arm-PCR of CDR3 regions. MiXCR was run by TCRdb on the multiplex PCR reads, yielding one entry per CDR3 protein. This sample has 200,000 to 250,000 distinct CDR3 sequences, with around a fifth found just once. These same records also appear under a second study, on T cells in Graves' hyperthyroidism and ophthalmopathy.

This sample comprised peripheral blood mononuclear cells (PBMCs), obtained at new diagnosis, from a patient treated with antithyroid drugs. Receptors originate from a woman aged 25-40 years with Graves disease.

On this clonotype itself: One end of the junction varies from germline; a read error may be responsible. The V call is TRBV7-8, the J call TRBJ2-5; D gene ambiguous. CDR3 size: 11 residues. In germline, CDR1 is SGHVS, CDR2 FQNEAQ. The CDR3 coding sequence is TGTCCCAGCAGCATTCAAGAGACCCAGTACTTC. Encoded protein: CPSSIQETQYF.

Turning to this clonotype: A far bigger clonotype differs at one base, so this is likely a read error. J is TRBJ1-1 and V is TRBV11-3; D not certain. The CDR3 runs to 16 residues. V lost 6 bases, J lost 5 bases, and 22 bases lay in between. CDR1 and CDR2 (germline): SGHNT, YENEEA. The DNA for the CDR3 is TGTGCCAGCAGTTTCGGGGATGTCCCACCGGGGACTGAAGCTTTCTTT. It codes for CASSFGDVPPGTEAFF.

The chain couples TRBV20-1 to TRBJ1-3; D is unclear. Trimming left V 5 bases short and J 2 bases short, with 10 bases between. Germline CDR1 reads DFQATT; CDR2 reads SNEGSKA (reference sequence). CDR3 length equals 13 residues. Here the CDR3 DNA reads TGCAGTGCTGTTGGTCCTACTGGAAACACCATATATTTT. Translation: CSAVGPTGNTIYF.

The rearrangement uses TRBV25-1 and TRBJ2-7; D is ambiguous. Germline V gene lookup returns CDR1 MGHDK and CDR2 SYGVNS. The ends were cut back, 3 bases at V and 0 bases at J, with 9 bases in the middle. The CDR3 is made up of 14 amino acids. CDR3 bases: TGTGCCAGCAGTGACGACGGGTACTCCTACGAGCAGTACTTC. It specifies CASSDDGYSYEQYF.

In regard to this clonotype: This may be a read error: a much more frequent sequence differs by one nucleotide. This chain links TRBV7-9 with TRBJ1-1, with TRBD1 as a possible D gene (5 bases). The CDR3 runs to 14 residues. The V gene's germline CDR1 is SEHNR and CDR2 FQNEAQ (reference sequence). V was pared by 3 bases and J by 4 bases, with 12 bases between. The CDR3, as DNA: TGTGCCAGCAGCTTTCGACAGATGAGCACTGAAGCTTTCTTT. Its translation is CASSFRQMSTEAFF.

The chain joins TRBV6-1 to TRBJ1-5, with a possible D match to TRBD1 (6 bases). V lost 3 bases and J 7 bases, leaving 16 bases between the germline ends. There are 15 residues in the CDR3. CDR1 and CDR2 from the germline V gene are MNHNS and SASEGT. In DNA, the CDR3 is TGTGCCAGCAGTGAGGGGGGGGGGGCAGAGCAGCCCCAGCATTTT. It is translated as CASSEGGGAEQPQHF.

The sample holds a few counts of this clonotype. The chain joins TRBV9 to TRBJ1-6; D remains ambiguous. Germline V lookup: CDR1 SGDLS, CDR2 YYNGEE. The CDR3 is 16 residues long. The V and J ends lost 0 bases and 4 bases respectively, with 11 bases between them. CDR3 sequence (DNA): TGTGCCAGCAGCGTAGCCGCAGCGGGATATAATTCACCCCTCCACTTT. Its translation: CASSVAAAGYNSPLHF.

This clonotype has only a few counts. J is TRBJ2-3 and V is TRBV2, with 11 bases identical to TRBD2. J was trimmed by 2 bases and V by 6 bases; bases with no gene match: 7. This CDR3 spans 16 amino acids. CDR1 and CDR2 (germline): SNHLY, FYNNEI. The CDR3, as DNA: TGTGCCAGCAGGGGGGGGACTAGCGGATCCACAGATACGCAGTATTTT. Its protein product is CASRGGTSGSTDTQYF.

At least ten counts were recorded for this clonotype. The rearrangement links TRBV30 to TRBJ1-1, with D possibly matching TRBD1 (5 bases). Per germline, CDR1 GTSNPN and CDR2 SVGIG (reference sequence). Between the trimmed V and J ends, which lost 0 bases and 6 bases, there was a span of 11 bases. The CDR3 runs to 13 residues. The CDR3 region is CAWSVQGRAEAFF. The CDR3 DNA is TGTGCCTGGAGTGTTCAGGGTCGGGCTGAAGCTTTCTTT. Supplemented by reference TRBV30 and TRBJ1-1, the full variable domain reads SQTIHQWPATLVQPVGSPLSLECTVEGTSNPNLYWYRQAAGRGLQLLFYSVGIGQISSEVPQNLSASRPQDRQFILSSKKLLLSDSGFYLCAWSVQGRAEAFFGQGTRLTVV.

This clonotype appeared many times. The chain is built from TRBV9 and TRBJ1-5; D call uncertain. Germline V gene data show CDR1 as SGDLS and CDR2 as YYNGEE. This CDR3 region has 13 residues. V lost 0 bases to trimming and J lost 5 bases, with 6 bases between them. As DNA, the CDR3 is TGTGCCAGCAGCGTAGGAATGGATCAGCCCCAGCATTTT. Amino acids: CASSVGMDQPQHF.

This clonotype was counted at least ten times. The CDR3 sequence: CASSSKGLAGGTGTDTQYF. The CDR3 DNA follows: TGTGCCAGCAGTTCGAAAGGGCTAGCGGGGGGAACAGGCACAGATACGCAGTATTTT. This chain connects TRBV6-2 or TRBV6-3 to TRBJ2-3; TRBD2 matches at 11 bases. The CDR3 sequence is 19 residues long. Trimming took 4 bases from V and 1 from J; bases not matched to a gene: 13. Germline V CDR1 and CDR2: MNHEY, SVGEGT.

This clonotype was observed many times. The chain employs TRBV19 and TRBJ2-4, with TRBD2 matching 11 bases. Per the germline V gene, CDR1 is LNHDA and CDR2 is SQIVND (reference sequence). The CDR3 length is 14 residues. V was clipped by 6 bases and J by 4 bases; unmatched bases: 2. CDR3 residues: CASRTSGAKNIQYF. CDR3 DNA: TGTGCCAGTAGGACTAGCGGGGCAAAAAACATTCAGTACTTC.

This clonotype appeared many times. The CDR3 nucleotides read TGTGCCAGCAGCCCAGGAGAGGATACGCAGTATTTT. Translating it yields CASSPGEDTQYF. The rearrangement joins TRBV7-9 to TRBJ2-3, with D unclear. Per germline, CDR1 SEHNR and CDR2 FQNEAQ (reference sequence). V gave up 5 bases and J gave up 6 bases, with 9 bases separating them. The length of the CDR3 is 12 residues.

At least ten counts were recorded for this clonotype. The V gene is TRBV15, the J gene TRBJ2-1; 12 bases agree with TRBD2. The CDR3 is made up of 16 amino acids. Germline CDR1 LNHNV, CDR2 YYDKDF (reference sequence). V shed 1 base, J shed 14 bases, and the junction held 12 bases outside the gene matches. CDR3: CATSRVRGTSGSREFF. The CDR3 DNA reads TGTGCCACCAGCAGAGTAAGAGGGACTAGCGGGTCTCGGGAGTTCTTC.

Ten or more counts support this clonotype. This sequence joins TRBV7-2 and TRBJ1-1; no clear D gene. Germline V gene lookup returns CDR1 SGHTA and CDR2 FQGNSA. V shed 1 base and J shed 3 bases, with 6 bases lying between them. This CDR3 comprises 13 residues. The CDR3 DNA follows: TGTGCCAGCAGCTTAGAAAGGGACACTGAAGCTTTCTTT. Translating it yields CASSLERDTEAFF.

This clonotype appeared many times. V is TRBV6-1 and J is TRBJ1-5; D may be TRBD1 (6 bases). Looked up from germline, CDR1 is MNHNS and CDR2 is SASEGT. This CDR3 contains 15 residues. Trimming removed 7 bases at V and 5 bases at J, with 18 bases between. CDR3 protein: CASTQDNRDYQPQHF. In DNA form, the CDR3 reads TGTGCCAGCACCCAAGATAACAGGGATTATCAGCCCCAGCATTTT.

This clonotype was seen a few times. The chain uses TRBV20-1 and TRBJ1-2, with TRBD1 matching 8 bases. This CDR3 is 14 amino acids long. V shed 4 bases, J shed 2 bases, and the junction held 6 bases outside the gene matches. Germline loops: CDR1 DFQATT, CDR2 SNEGSKA (reference sequence). CDR3 bases: TGCAGTGCTACGGGGACAGGTAGAAACTATGGCTACACCTTC. It codes for CSATGTGRNYGYTF.

This clonotype showed up just once. This may stem from a read error, because a much larger clone lies one nucleotide away. In nucleotides, the CDR3 is TGTGCCAGCAGCGTACGCTCCTACAATGAGCAGTTCTTC. It encodes CASSVRSYNEQFF. The chain carries TRBV9 and TRBJ2-1; D is uncertain. The germline V gene encodes CDR1 SGDLS and CDR2 YYNGEE. The CDR3 extends over 13 amino acids. Between the trimmed V and J ends, which lost 1 base and 0 bases, there was a span of 2 bases.

This clonotype was observed at least ten times. The chain uses TRBV12-3 or TRBV12-4 and TRBJ1-2; 7 nucleotides line up with TRBD1. This CDR3 region has 14 residues. The trim removed 5 bases at V and 3 bases at J, leaving 6 bases unmatched. The CDR3 DNA reads TGTGCCAGCAGTCGAGGGGGCGTTGACTATGGCTACACCTTC. It yields the protein CASSRGGVDYGYTF.

The chain has TRBV29-1 and TRBJ2-5; D gene ambiguous. The closer fit of TRBJ2-1 to the DNA end suggests the J call may be wrong. Looked up from germline, CDR1 is SQVTM and CDR2 is ANQGSEA. The CDR3 covers 12 residues. The CDR3 coding sequence is TGCAGCGTTGATCCCCAGGCCAATGAGCAGTTCTTC. It encodes CSVDPQANEQFF.

This clonotype was seen repeatedly, ten times or more. The V and J genes are TRBV28 and TRBJ1-2; D perhaps matches TRBD1 (5 bases). The germline V gene encodes CDR1 MDHEN and CDR2 SYDVKM. This CDR3 has 15 residues. V was cut by 3 bases and J by 6 bases, with 17 bases left in between. The CDR3 loop reads CASSFLGVITDGYTF. Here the CDR3 DNA reads TGTGCCAGCAGTTTCCTAGGGGTTATAACGGATGGCTACACCTTC.

This chain connects TRBV2 to TRBJ1-5; TRBD1 agrees at 8 bases. Trimming took 5 bases from V and 3 from J; bases not matched to a gene: 6. The CDR3 sequence is 15 residues long. Germline V gene data show CDR1 as SNHLY and CDR2 as FYNNEI. The CDR3 loop reads CASSLPGQDNQPQHF. DNA of the CDR3: TGTGCCAGCAGTCTCCCGGGACAGGACAATCAGCCCCAGCATTTT.

Concerning this clonotype itself: A read error is likely here: a far larger clone is one base away. The chain couples TRBV11-3 to TRBJ1-2; no definite D call. There are 15 residues in the CDR3. Germline loops: CDR1 SGHNT, CDR2 YENEEA. In nucleotides, the CDR3 is TGTGCCAGCAGCCCAACGGGTCTACCTAACTCTGGCTACACCTTC. This translates into CASSPTGLPNSGYTF.

This clonotype has a count of ten or more. The CDR3 protein is CASSPFSGSVGETQYF. CDR3 in DNA: TGTGCCAGCAGCCCCTTTAGCGGGAGCGTTGGAGAGACCCAGTACTTC. This chain uses TRBV7-9 with TRBJ2-5; 9 bases line up with TRBD2. This CDR3 spans 16 amino acids. V lost 5 bases and J lost 4; bases outside the gene matches: 11. Germline lookup yields CDR1 SEHNR and CDR2 FQNEAQ (reference sequence).

This clonotype came up a few times. The chain joins TRBV4-1 to TRBJ2-7; the D is unclear. Germline V gene sequence: CDR1 MGHRA, CDR2 YSYEKL. This CDR3 is built from 13 residues. With 0 bases removed from V and 7 bases from J, the gap between germline ends came to 10 bases. The CDR3 coding sequence is TGCGCCAGCAGCCAAGATAGGCTGGGGGAGCAGTACTTC. Translation: CASSQDRLGEQYF.